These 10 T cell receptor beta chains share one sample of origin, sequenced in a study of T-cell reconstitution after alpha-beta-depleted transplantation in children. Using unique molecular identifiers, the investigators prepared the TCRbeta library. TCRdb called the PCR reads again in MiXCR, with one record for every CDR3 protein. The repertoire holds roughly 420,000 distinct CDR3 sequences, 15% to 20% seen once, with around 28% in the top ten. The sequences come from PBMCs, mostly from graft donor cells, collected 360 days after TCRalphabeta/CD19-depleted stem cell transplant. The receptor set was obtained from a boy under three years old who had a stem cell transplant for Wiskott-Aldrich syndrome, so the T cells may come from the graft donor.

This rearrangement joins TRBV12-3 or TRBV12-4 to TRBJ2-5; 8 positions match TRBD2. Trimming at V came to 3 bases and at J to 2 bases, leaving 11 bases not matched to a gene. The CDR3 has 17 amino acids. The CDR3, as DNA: TGTGCCAGCAGTTTCTACCCCGGGGGGGCCCCACAAGAGACCCAGTACTTC. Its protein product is CASSFYPGGAPQETQYF.

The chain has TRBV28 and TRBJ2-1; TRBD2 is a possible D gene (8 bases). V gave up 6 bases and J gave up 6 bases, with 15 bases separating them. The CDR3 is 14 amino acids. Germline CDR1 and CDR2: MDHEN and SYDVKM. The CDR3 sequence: CASRAGGLGNEQFF. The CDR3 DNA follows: TGTGCCAGCAGGGCAGGGGGACTAGGCAATGAGCAGTTCTTC.

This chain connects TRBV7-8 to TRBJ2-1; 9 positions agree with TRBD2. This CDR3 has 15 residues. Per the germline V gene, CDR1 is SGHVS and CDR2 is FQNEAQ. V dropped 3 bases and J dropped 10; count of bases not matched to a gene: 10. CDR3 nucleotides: TGTGCCAGCAGCTTCGGGCGGGGGGGCCTCGGAGAGCAGTTCTTC. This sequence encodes CASSFGRGGLGEQFF.

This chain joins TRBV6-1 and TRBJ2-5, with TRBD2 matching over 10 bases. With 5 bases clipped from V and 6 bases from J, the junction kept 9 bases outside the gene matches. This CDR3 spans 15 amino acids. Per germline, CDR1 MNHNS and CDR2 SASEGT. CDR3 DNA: TGTGCCAGCAGTCGACGTACTAGCGGGGAAAAGACCCAGTACTTC. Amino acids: CASSRRTSGEKTQYF.

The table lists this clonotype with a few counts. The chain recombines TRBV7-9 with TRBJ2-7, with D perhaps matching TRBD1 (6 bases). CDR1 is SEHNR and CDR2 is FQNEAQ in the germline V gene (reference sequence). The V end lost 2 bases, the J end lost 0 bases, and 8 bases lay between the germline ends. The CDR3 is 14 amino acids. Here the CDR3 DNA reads TGTGCCAGCAGCTTAATGGACAGCTCCTACGAGCAGTACTTC. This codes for CASSLMDSSYEQYF.

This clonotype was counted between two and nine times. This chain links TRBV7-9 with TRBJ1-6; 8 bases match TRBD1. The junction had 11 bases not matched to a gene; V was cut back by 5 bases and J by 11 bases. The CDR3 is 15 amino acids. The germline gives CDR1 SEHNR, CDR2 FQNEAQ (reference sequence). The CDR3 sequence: CASSERQGSSPPLHF. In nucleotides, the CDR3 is TGTGCCAGCAGCGAGAGACAGGGGTCAAGTCCACCCCTCCACTTT.

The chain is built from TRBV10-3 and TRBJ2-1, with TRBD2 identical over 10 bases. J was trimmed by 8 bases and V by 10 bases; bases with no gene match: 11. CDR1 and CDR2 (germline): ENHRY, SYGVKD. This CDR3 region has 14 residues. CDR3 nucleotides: TGTGCCACACCTTCAGCGGGAGGGCGTGATGAGCAGTTCTTC. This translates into CATPSAGGRDEQFF.

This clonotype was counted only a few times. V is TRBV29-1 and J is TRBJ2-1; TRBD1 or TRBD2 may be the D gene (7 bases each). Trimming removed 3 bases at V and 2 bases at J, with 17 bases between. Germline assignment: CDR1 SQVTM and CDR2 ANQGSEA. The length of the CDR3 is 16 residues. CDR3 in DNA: TGCAGCGTTGACCGTACAGGGAGGGGGCCCTACAATGAGCAGTTCTTC. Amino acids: CSVDRTGRGPYNEQFF.

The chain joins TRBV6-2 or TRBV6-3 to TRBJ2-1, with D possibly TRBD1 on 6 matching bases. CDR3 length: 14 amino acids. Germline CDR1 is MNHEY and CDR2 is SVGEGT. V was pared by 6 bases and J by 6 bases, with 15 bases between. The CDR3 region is CASSHWGPGNEQFF. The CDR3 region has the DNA TGTGCCAGCAGCCACTGGGGGCCGGGCAATGAGCAGTTCTTC.

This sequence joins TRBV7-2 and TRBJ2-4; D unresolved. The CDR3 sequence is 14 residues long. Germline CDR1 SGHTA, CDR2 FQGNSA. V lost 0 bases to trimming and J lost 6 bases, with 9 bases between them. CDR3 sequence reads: CASSLARQPNIQYF. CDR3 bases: TGTGCCAGCAGCTTAGCGCGCCAACCAAACATTCAGTACTTC.